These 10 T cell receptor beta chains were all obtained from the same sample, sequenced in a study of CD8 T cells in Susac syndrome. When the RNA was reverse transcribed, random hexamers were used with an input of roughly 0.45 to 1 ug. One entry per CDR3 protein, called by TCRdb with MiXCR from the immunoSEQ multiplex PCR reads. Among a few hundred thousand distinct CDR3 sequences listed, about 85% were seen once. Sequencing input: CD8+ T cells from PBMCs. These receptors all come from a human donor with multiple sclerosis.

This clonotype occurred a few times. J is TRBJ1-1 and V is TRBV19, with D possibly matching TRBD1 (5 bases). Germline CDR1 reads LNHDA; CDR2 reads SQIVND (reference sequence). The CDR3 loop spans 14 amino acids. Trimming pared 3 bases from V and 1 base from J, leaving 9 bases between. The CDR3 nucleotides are TGTGCCAGTAGTATTCAGGGAGGGAACACTGAAGCTTTCTTT. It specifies CASSIQGGNTEAFF.

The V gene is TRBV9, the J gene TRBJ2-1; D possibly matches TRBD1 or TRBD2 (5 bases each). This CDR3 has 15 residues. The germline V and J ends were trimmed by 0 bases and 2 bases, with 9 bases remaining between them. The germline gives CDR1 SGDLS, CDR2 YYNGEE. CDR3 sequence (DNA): TGTGCCAGCAGCGTAGGGGGGAACGCCTACAATGAGCAGTTCTTC. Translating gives CASSVGGNAYNEQFF.

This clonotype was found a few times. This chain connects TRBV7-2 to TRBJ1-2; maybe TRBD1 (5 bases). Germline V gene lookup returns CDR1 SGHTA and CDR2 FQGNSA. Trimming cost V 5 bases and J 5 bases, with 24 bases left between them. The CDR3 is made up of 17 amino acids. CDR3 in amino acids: CASSRNTGTLRRYGYTF. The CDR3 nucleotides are TGTGCCAGCAGCCGAAACACGGGGACTCTGAGGAGATATGGCTACACCTTC.

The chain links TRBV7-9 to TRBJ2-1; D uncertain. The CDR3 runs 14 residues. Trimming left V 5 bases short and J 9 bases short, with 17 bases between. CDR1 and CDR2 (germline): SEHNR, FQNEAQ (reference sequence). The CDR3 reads CASSPTQVDTEQFF. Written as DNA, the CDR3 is TGTGCCAGCAGCCCTACCCAGGTCGACACTGAGCAGTTCTTC.

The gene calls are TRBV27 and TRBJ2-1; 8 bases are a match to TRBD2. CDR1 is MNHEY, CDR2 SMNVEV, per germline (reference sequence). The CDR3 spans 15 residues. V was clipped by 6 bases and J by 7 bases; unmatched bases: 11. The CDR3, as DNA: TGTGCCAGCAGACATAACCCGGGAGGGTCTAATGAGCAGTTCTTC. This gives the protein CASRHNPGGSNEQFF.

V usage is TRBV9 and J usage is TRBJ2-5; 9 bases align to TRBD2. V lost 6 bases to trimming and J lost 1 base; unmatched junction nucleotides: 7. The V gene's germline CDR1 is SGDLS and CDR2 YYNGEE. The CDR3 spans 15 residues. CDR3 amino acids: CASTEGTSLQETQYF. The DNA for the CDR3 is TGTGCCAGCACCGAAGGGACTAGCCTCCAAGAGACCCAGTACTTC.

The CDR3 spells CASSPGTRGLAKNIQYF. DNA for the CDR3: TGTGCCAGCAGCCCAGGGACTAGGGGATTGGCCAAAAACATTCAGTACTTC. This chain joins TRBV4-2 and TRBJ2-4; 8 bases map to TRBD2. With 4 bases clipped from V and 1 base from J, the junction kept 9 bases outside the gene matches. CDR3 length: 17 residues. Germline CDR1 and CDR2: LGHNA and YNFKEQ.

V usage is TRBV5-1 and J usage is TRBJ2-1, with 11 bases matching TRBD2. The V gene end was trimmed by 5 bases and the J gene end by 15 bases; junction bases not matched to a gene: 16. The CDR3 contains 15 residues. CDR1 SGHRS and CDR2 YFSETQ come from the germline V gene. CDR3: CASRPNSGGEIWTFF. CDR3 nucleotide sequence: TGCGCCAGCAGACCGAATAGCGGGGGGGAGATATGGACGTTCTTC.

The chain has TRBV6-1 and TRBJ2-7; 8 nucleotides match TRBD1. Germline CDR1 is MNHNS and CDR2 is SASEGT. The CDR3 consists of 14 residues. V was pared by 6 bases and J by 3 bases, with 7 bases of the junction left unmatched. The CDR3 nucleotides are TGTGCCAGCAGGGAAAAGGACAGGGTCTACGAGCAGTACTTC. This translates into CASREKDRVYEQYF.

Written as DNA, the CDR3 is TGTGCCTGGAGGGGGGTCGAGCGGGATGGGACGTTCTTC. Protein sequence: CAWRGVERDGTFF. V is TRBV30 and J is TRBJ2-1, with TRBD2 identical over 7 bases. After removal of 3 bases from V and 15 bases from J, the junction contained 14 bases not matched to a gene. This CDR3 region has 13 residues. Germline V gives CDR1 GTSNPN, CDR2 SVGIG (reference sequence).